This record looks at one TCR beta chain sequence and its context. Only a few counts were recorded for this clonotype. No cognate antigen has been identified for it. Per-nucleotide qualities are absent, and no much larger clonotype sits a single base away. The approximately 39 donors, aged about 6 to 100 years, were systemically healthy Caucasian individuals from Russia. Each donor gave roughly 11 milliliters of peripheral blood, drawn into EDTA-treated Vacutainer tubes. PBMCs were isolated by Ficoll-Paque density-gradient centrifugation, with at least 6.5 million obtained per sample. Total RNA was extracted from PBMCs with Trizol reagent, with at least 6 micrograms obtained per sample. For every donor, flow cytometry on a PBMC aliquot measured the percentage of naive CD45RAhigh/CD27high T cells. This sample is drawn from a study of blood T cells in healthy people across ages (dated by TCRdb to between 2015 and 2017). As for the study more broadly: In model experiments, template switching captured roughly one uniquely barcoded TCR beta cDNA molecule for every two T cells. To track age-related changes in TCR beta repertoire diversity, the study relied on deep sequencing normalized with unique cDNA molecular identifiers. Donors were grouped into four age groups: young (average approximately 16 years), middle-aged (around 39), aged (around 56) and long-lived (around 82). Donors of different ages were randomly distributed across sequencing lanes to avoid experimental bias. For two donors (one aged 18 to 30 and one aged 80 or older), the study analyzed two additional independent replicas of 1 million unique cDNA reads from the same blood draw. Study-level results and caveats: Donor CMV infection status was unknown, potentially confounding age-related changes in expanded clonotypes. As age increased, observed TCR beta diversity per million T cells dropped in a roughly linear way, and a significant reduction was already evident by age roughly 40. There was a strong correlation between observed TCR beta diversity and the percentage of naive T cells measured by flow cytometry. Compared with the aged group, the long-lived group had more naive CD4+ T cells, fewer expanded clones and increased TCR diversity, a pattern suggesting age selection. Estimates of total diversity based on one million sequenced T cells were considered lower bounds and underestimates. Conclusive comparison of naive and antigen-experienced compartments was prevented by the profiling of bulk unsorted PBMCs.

Based on the germline V gene (reference sequence), the CDR1 and CDR2 sequences are LNHDA and SQIVND. From the cysteine through the phenylalanine, the CDR3 covers 15 amino acids. The sequence is cut down to CDR3 DNA, 45 bases in frame from base 1. V lost 3 bases and J lost 6 bases; the stretch between them is 15 bases long. The library came from 5' RACE. The instrument was an Illumina HiSeq 2500. A second roughly 7 to 12 cycle PCR used a sample-barcoded 5' primer and a J-beta primer mix. A template-switch 5' adaptor carrying 12 random nucleotides introduced a unique molecular identifier onto each TCR beta cDNA molecule. Each sample yielded at least 3 million CDR3-containing paired-end reads. First-strand cDNA synthesis was performed from all RNA using the Mint cDNA synthesis kit, with priming by a TRBC-specific oligonucleotide. Following uracil-DNA glycosylase treatment, a first 18-cycle PCR with universal primers M1SS and BC2_uni_R was performed on all cDNA. The original methods were these. Each sample was normalized by randomly selecting 1 million high-quality reads, each carrying a distinct molecular identifier. Reads with shared molecular identifiers were discarded instead of being binned into consensus sequences. CDR3 identification, clonotype clustering and error correction used MiTCR with a Q25 quality threshold and the strictest error-elimination algorithm. Lower-bound total TCR beta diversity was estimated with a nonparametric unseen species model using Euler transformation. TCRdb itself trimmed the public reads at Q25 with fastp, ran MiXCR and retained productive beta chains. All rows with the same CDR3 protein become a single entry with the most common DNA and genes. What appears here as the V and J calls and clone size reflects TCRdb's work, not the paper's. This sample is represented by some 1.5 million distinct CDR3 sequences; roughly 43% of them were singletons. Of the sample, around 4% is held by the ten largest clones.

Sequencing was done on a sample of blood. The chain is encoded by TRBV19 joined to TRBJ2-1, with no confident D gene call. The receptor was isolated from a woman aged 18-29 years in good health. The CDR3: CASSISPHFTNEQFF. The base sequence is TGTGCCAGTAGTATTTCCCCACACTTCACCAATGAGCAGTTCTTC.